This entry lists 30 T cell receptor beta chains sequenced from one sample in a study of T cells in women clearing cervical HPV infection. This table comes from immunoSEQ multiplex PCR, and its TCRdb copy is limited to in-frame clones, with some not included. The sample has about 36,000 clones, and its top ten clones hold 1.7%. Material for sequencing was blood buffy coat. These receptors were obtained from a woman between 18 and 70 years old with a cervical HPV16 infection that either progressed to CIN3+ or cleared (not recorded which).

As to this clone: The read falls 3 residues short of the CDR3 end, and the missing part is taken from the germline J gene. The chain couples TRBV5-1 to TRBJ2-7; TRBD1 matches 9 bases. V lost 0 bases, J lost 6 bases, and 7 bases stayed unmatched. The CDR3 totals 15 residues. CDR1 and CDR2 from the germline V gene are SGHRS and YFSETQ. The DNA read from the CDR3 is TGCGCCAGCAGCTTGGCCGGGACAGGGACCGGCGAG. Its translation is CASSLAGTGTGE. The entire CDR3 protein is CASSLAGTGTGEQYF.

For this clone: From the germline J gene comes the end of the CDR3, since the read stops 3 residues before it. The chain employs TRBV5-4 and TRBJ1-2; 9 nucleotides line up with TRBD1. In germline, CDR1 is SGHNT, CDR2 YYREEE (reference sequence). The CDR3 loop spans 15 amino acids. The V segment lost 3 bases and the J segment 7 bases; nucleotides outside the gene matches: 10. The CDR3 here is CASSSAGTGRIGYTF. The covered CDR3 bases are TGTGCCAGCAGCTCCGCCGGGACAGGGCGGATTGGC.

The covered CDR3 bases are TGTGCCAGCTCACCCAGGGGGCAAGGTGAAAAA. Translation: CASSPRGQGEK. The CDR3 reads in full as CASSPRGQGEKLFF. V gene TRBV18 combines with J gene TRBJ1-4, with TRBD1 matching over 8 bases. The CDR3 is cut off 3 residues early in the read; its end comes from the germline J gene. The germline CDR1 and CDR2 sequences are KGHSH and LQKENI. The CDR3 has 14 amino acids. V trimming: 3 bases; J trimming: 7 bases; junction bases outside the gene matches: 4. The complete variable domain, with remaining parts taken from reference TRBV18 and TRBJ1-4, reads NAGVMQNPRHLVRRRGQEARLRCSPMKGHSHVYWYRQLPEEGLKFMVYLQKENIIDESGMPKERFSAEFPKEGPSILRIQQVVRGDSAAYFCASSPRGQGEKLFFGSGTQLSVL.

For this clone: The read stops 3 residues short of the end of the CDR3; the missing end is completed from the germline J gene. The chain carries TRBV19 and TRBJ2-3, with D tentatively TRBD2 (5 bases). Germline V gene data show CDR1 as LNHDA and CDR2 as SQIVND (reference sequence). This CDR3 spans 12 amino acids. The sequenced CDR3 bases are TGTGCCACCTCGGGGATCAATCAGCCG. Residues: CATSGINQP. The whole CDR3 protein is CATSGINQPQYF.

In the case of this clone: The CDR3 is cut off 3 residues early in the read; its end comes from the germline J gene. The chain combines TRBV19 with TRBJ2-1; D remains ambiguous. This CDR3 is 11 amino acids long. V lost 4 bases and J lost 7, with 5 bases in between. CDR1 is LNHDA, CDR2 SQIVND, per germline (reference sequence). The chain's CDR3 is CASSNGNEQFF. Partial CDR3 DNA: TGTGCCAGTAGTAACGGGAATGAG.

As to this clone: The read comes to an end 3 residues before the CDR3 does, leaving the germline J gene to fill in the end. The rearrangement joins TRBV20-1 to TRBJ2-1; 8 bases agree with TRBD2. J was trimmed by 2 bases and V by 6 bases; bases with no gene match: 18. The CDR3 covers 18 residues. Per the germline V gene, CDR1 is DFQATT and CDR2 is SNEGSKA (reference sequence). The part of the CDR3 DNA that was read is TGCAGTGCCCTAACCCGGGGGGGGGCCTCCCTACCCTACAATGAG. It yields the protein CSALTRGGASLPYNE. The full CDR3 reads CSALTRGGASLPYNEQFF.

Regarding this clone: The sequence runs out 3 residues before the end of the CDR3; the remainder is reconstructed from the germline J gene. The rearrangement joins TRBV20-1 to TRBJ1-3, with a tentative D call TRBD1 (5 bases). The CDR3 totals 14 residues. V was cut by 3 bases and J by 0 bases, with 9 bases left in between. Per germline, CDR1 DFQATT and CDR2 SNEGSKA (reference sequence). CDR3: CSASGGSSGNTIYF. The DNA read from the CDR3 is TGCAGTGCTAGCGGGGGAAGCTCTGGAAACACC.

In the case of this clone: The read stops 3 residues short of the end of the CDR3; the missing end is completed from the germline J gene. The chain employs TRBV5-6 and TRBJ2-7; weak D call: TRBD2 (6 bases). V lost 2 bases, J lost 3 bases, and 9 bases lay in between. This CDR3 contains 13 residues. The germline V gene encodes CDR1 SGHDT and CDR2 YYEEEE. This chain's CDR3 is CASSFGGYYEQYF. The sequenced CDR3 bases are TGTGCCAGCAGCTTTGGAGGGTACTACGAG.

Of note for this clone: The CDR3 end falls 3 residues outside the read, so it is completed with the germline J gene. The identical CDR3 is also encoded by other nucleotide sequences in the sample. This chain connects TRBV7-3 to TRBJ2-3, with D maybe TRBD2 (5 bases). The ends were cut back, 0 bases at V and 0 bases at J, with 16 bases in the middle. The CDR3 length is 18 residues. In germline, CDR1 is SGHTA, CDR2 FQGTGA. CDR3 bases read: TGTGCCAGCAGCTTAACCGCTAGCCTGGATTCTAGCACAGATACG. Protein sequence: CASSLTASLDSSTDT. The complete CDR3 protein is CASSLTASLDSSTDTQYF.

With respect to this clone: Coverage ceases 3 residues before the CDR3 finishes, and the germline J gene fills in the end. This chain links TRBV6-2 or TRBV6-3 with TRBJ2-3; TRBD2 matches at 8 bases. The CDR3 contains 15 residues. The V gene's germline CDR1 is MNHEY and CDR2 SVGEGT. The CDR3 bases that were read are TGTGCCAGCTCAACGGGACTAGGTCGGGAAGAGACG. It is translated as CASSTGLGREET. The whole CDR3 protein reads CASSTGLGREETQYF.

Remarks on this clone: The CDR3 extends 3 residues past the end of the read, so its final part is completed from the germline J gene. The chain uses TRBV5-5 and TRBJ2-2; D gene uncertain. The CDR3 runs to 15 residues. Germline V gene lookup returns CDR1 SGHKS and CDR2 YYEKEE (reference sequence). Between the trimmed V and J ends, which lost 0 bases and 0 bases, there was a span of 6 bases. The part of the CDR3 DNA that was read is TGTGCCAGCAGCTTGGAGACAACGAACACCGGGGAG. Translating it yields CASSLETTNTGE. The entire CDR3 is CASSLETTNTGELFF.

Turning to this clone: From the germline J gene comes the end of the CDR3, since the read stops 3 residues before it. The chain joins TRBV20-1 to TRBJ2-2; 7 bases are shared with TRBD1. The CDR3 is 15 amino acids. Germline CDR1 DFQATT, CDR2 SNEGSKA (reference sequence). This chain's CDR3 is CSAVGDRTYNSPLFF. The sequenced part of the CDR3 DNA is TGCAGTGCCGTAGGGGACAGAACCTATAATTCACCG.

The CDR3 bases that were read are TGTGCCAGTAGTCAGGACAGGTTGAATGAAAAG. It encodes CASSQDRLNEK. The whole CDR3 protein reads CASSQDRLNEKLFF. V is TRBV19 and J is TRBJ2-2; 7 bases are shared with TRBD1. The missing CDR3 end, 3 residues past where the read stops, is filled in from the germline J gene. From germline, CDR1 is LNHDA and CDR2 SQIVND (reference sequence). This CDR3 spans 14 amino acids. Using reference TRBV19 and TRBJ2-2 for the parts outside the CDR3, the full variable domain is DGGITQSPKYLFRKEGQNVTLSCEQNLNHDAMYWYRQDPGQGLRLIYYSQIVNDFQKGDIAEGYSVSREKKESFPLTVTSAQKNPTAFYLCASSQDRLNEKLFFGEGSRLTVL.

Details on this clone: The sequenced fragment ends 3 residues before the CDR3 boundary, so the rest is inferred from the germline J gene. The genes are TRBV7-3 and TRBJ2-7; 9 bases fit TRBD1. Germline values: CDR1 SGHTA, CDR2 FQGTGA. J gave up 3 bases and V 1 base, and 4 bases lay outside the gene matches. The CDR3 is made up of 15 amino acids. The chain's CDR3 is CASSLNGQGFYEQYF. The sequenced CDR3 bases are TGTGCCAGCAGCTTAAACGGACAGGGGTTCTACGAG.

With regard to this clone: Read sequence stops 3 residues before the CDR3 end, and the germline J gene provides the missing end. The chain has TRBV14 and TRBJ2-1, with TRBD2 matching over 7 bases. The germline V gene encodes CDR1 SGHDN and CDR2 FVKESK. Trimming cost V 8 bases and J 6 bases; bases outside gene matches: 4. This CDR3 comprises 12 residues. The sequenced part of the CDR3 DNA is TGTGCCAGCGCGGGGGTCGGCAATGAG. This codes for CASAGVGNE. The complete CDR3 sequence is CASAGVGNEQFF.

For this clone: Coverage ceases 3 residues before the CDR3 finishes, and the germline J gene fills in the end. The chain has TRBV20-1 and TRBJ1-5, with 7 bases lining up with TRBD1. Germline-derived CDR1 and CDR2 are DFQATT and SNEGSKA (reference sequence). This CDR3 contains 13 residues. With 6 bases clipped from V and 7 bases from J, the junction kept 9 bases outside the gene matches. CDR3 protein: CSAPDRTGQPQHF. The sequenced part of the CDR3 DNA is TGCAGTGCACCGGACAGGACGGGACAGCCC.

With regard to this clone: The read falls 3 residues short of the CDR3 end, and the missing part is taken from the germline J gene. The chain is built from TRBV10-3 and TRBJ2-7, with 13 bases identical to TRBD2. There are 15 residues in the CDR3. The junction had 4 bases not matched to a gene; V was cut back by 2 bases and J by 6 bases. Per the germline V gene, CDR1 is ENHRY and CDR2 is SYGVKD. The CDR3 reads CAISEGLAGVGEQYF. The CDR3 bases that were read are TGTGCCATCAGTGAGGGACTAGCGGGGGTGGGCGAG.

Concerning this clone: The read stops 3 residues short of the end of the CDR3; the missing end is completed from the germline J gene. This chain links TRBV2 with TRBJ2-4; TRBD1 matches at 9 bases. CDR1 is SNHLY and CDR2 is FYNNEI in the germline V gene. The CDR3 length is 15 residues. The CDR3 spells CASSVQGASGYGQYF. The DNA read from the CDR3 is TGTGCCAGCAGTGTACAGGGGGCGTCGGGCTATGGT.

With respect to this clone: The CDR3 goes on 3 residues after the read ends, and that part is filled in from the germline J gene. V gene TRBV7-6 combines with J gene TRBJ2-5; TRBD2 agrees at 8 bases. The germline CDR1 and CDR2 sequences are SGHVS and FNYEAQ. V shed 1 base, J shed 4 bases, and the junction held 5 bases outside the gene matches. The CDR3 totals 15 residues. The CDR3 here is CASSLGRGAGETQYF. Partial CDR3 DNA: TGTGCCAGCAGCTTAGGGCGGGGGGCAGGAGAGACC.

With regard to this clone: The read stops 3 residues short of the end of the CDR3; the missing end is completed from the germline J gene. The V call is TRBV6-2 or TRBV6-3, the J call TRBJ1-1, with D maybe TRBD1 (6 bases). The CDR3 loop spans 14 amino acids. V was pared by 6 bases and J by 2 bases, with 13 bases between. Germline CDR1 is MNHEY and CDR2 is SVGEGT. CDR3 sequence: CASRDTGFNTEAFF. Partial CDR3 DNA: TGTGCCAGCAGAGATACAGGGTTCAACACTGAA.

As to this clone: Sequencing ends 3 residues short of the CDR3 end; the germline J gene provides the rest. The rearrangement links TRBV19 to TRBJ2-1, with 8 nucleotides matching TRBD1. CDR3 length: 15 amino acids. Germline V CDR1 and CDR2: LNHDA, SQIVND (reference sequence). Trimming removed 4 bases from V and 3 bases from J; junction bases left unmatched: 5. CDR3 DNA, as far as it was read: TGTGCCAGTAGTACAGACAGGGGCTTCTACAATGAG. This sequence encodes CASSTDRGFYNE. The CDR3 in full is CASSTDRGFYNEQFF.

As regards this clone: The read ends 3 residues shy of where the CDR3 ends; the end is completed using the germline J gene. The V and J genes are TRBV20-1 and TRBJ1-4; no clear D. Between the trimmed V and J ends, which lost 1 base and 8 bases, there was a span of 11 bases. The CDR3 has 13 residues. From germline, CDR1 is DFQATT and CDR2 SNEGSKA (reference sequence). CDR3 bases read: TGCAGTGCTAGAGTTGGCCTTTTAGAAAAA. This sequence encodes CSARVGLLEK. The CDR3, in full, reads CSARVGLLEKLFF.

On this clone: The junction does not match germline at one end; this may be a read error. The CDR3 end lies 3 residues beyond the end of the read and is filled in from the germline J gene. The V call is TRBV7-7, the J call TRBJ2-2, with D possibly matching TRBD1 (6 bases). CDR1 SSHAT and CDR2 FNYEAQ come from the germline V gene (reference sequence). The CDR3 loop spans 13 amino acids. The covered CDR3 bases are TGTGCTAGCAGTTACAGGGAAACCGGGGAG. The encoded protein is CASSYRETGE. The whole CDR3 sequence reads CASSYRETGELFF.

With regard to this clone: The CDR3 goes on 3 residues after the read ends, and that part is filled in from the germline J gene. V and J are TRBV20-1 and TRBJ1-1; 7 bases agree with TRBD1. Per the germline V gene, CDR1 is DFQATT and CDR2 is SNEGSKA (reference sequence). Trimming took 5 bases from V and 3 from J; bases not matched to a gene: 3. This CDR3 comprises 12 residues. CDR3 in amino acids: CSARTGDTEAFF. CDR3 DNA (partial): TGCAGTGCTCGTACAGGGGACACTGAA.

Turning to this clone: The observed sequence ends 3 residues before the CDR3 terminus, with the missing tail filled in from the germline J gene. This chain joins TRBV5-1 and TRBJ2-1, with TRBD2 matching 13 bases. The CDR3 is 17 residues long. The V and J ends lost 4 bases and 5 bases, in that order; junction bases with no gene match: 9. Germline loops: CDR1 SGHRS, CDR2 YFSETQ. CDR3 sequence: CASSPGGTSGTHNEQFF. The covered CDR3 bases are TGCGCCAGCAGCCCTGGAGGGACTAGCGGGACGCACAATGAG.

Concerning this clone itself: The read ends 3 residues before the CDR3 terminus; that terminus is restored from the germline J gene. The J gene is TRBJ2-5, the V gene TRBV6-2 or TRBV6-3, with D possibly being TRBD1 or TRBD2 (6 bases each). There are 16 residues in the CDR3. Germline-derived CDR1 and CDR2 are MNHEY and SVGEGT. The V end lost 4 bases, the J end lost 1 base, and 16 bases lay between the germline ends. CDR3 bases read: TGTGCCAGCAGTTTGGGATACGGAGGGGGCCAAGAGACC. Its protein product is CASSLGYGGGQET. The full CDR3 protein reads CASSLGYGGGQETQYF.

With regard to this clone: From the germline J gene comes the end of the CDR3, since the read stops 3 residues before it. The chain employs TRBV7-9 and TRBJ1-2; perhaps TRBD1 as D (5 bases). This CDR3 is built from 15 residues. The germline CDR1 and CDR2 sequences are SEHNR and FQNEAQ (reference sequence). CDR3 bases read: TGTGCCAGCAGCCCTCCGGGACTAGGGCCGGATACC. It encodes CASSPPGLGPDT. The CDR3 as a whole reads CASSPPGLGPDTYTF.

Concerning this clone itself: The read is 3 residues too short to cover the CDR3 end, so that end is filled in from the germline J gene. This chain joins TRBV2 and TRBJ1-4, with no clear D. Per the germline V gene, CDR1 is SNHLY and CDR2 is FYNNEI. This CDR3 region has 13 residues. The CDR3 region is CASSDRLGSPLFF. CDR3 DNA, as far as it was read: TGTGCCAGCAGTGACAGGTTAGGTTCACCA.

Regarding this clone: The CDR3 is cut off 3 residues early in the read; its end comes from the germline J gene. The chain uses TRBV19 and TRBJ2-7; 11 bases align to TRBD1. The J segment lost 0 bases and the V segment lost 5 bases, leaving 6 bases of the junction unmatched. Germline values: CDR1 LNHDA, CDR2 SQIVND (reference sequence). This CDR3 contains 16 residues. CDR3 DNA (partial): TGTGCCAGTAGTGCCCCCGGGACAGGGGGCTCCTACGAG. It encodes CASSAPGTGGSYE. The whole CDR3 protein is CASSAPGTGGSYEQYF.

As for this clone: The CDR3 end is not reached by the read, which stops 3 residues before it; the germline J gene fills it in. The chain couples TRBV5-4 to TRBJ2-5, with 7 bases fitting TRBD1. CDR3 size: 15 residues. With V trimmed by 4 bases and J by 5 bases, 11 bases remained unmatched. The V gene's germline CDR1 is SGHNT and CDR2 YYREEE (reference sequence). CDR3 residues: CASSGNRGVGETQYF. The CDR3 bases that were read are TGTGCCAGCAGCGGAAACAGGGGTGTGGGGGAGACC.